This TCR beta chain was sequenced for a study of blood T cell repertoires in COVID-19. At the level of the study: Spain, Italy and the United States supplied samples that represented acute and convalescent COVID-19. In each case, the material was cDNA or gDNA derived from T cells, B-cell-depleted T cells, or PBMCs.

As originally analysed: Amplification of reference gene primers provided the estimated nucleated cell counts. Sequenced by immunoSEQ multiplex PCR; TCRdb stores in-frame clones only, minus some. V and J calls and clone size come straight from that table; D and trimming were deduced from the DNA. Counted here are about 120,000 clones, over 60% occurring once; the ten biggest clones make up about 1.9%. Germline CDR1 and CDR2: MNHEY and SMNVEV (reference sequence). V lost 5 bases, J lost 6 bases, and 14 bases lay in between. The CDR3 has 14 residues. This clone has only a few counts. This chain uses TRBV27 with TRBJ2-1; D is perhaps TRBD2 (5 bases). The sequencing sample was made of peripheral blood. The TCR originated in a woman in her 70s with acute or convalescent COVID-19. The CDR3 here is CASSRGQHGNEQFF. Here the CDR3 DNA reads TGTGCCAGCAGTCGAGGGCAGCACGGCAATGAGCAGTTCTTC.